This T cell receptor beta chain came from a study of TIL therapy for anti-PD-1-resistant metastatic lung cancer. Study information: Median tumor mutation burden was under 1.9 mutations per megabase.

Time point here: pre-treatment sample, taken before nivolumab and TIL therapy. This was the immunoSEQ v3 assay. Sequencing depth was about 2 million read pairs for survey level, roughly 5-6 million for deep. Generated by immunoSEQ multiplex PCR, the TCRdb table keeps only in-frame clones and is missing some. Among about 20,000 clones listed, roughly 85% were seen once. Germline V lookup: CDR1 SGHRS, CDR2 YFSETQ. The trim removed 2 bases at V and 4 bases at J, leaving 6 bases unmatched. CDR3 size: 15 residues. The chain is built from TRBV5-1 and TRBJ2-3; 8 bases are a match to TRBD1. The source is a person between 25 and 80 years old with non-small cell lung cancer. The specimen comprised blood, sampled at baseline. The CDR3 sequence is CASSFQGARPDTQYF. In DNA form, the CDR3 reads TGCGCCAGCAGCTTTCAGGGGGCGCGGCCAGATACGCAGTATTTT.